Described below is a single T cell receptor beta chain sequence and its context. This sample includes further DNA sequences coding for the same CDR3. This sample stems from a study of shared clonotypes between healthy human individuals. Per the authors' pipeline: From ImmunoSEQ came sequences covering only the junction and carrying no quality scores, so filtering differed. Libraries were prepared by immunoSEQ multiplex PCR; TCRdb keeps only in-frame clonotypes and omits some of them. V, J and clone size reflect that table, while D and trimming were determined from the DNA. The data hold about 2.1 million clones, with about 92% observed a single time. Positively selected for CCR7, the CD45RO-negative cells used as naive CD8 cells excluded terminally differentiated effector memory CD45RA+ cells. Donors comprised only Caucasian adults living in Nashville, Tennessee. The sequenced sample was naive CD8+ T cells from PBMCs. The TCR originated in a man aged 18 to 29 in good health. Some clones in this sample may be carry-over from other donors' samples.

The CDR3 nucleotides read TGTGCCAGCAGTCCCCCCCCGGGAACCTACGAGCAGTACTTC. This translates into CASSPPPGTYEQYF. The J gene is TRBJ2-7, the V gene TRBV28, with a tentative D call TRBD2 (5 bases). Per germline, CDR1 MDHEN and CDR2 SYDVKM. This CDR3 region has 14 residues. Trimming cost V 5 bases and J 2 bases, with 13 bases left between them. Full variable domain (outside the CDR3, taken from reference TRBV28 and TRBJ2-7): DVKVTQSSRYLVKRTGEKVFLECVQDMDHENMFWYRQDPGLGLRLIYFSYDVKMKEKGDIPEGYSVSREKKERFSLILESASTNQTSMYLCASSPPPGTYEQYFGPGTRLTVT.